These 4 T cell receptor beta chains share one sample of origin, sequenced in a study of cytomegalovirus exposure and HLA in healthy donors. PCR primers comprised 60 Vbeta and 13 Jbeta primers. This table comes from immunoSEQ multiplex PCR, and its TCRdb copy is limited to in-frame clones, with some not included. This table holds fewer than 250,000 clones. The sequenced sample was PBMCs. Receptors were obtained from a woman aged 25 to 39 in good health and CMV-seropositive.

The V and J genes are TRBV28 and TRBJ2-5; 7 nucleotides match TRBD1. Germline lookup yields CDR1 MDHEN and CDR2 SYDVKM. The CDR3 length is 15 residues. V gave up 6 bases and J gave up 4 bases; unmatched junction bases: 11. The CDR3 sequence: CASSSTGMVGETQYF. CDR3 coding DNA: TGTGCCAGCAGCTCGACAGGGATGGTCGGAGAGACCCAGTACTTC.

The genes are TRBV6-1 and TRBJ1-5; 8 nucleotides match TRBD1. Germline CDR1 is MNHNS and CDR2 is SASEGT. The CDR3 sequence is 18 residues long. Trimming cost V 1 base and J 0 bases; bases outside gene matches: 8. Written as DNA, the CDR3 is TGTGCCAGCAGTGAAGAAAAGTCGGACAGGGATAGCAATCAGCCCCAGCATTTT. Amino acid sequence: CASSEEKSDRDSNQPQHF.

The V gene is TRBV5-4, the J gene TRBJ2-3; TRBD1 matches 9 bases. This CDR3 region has 13 residues. The junction had 3 bases not matched to a gene; V was cut back by 4 bases and J by 6 bases. The germline V gene encodes CDR1 SGHNT and CDR2 YYREEE (reference sequence). The CDR3, as DNA: TGTGCCAGCAGCCCGGACAGGGGTGATACGCAGTATTTT. This gives the protein CASSPDRGDTQYF.

This rearrangement joins TRBV5-1 to TRBJ1-5, with 7 bases that match TRBD1. The CDR3 totals 15 residues. Germline values: CDR1 SGHRS, CDR2 YFSETQ. Losses at the gene ends were 4 bases for V and 4 bases for J; bases not matched to a gene: 8. Written as DNA, the CDR3 is TGCGCCAGCAGCCCTGACAGGGTAGGGAATCAGCCCCAGCATTTT. Its translation is CASSPDRVGNQPQHF.